The text below deals with one T cell receptor (beta chain). What it recognizes is unknown. This entry comes from a study of T cells in localized non-small cell lung cancer. CDR3 length: 14 residues. Germline lookup yields CDR1 SGHTA and CDR2 FQGNSA. The J segment lost 6 bases and the V segment lost 4 bases, leaving 6 bases of the junction unmatched. The assay was immunoSEQ multiplex PCR, and TCRdb's table has in-frame clones only and misses some. The sample consists of tens of thousands of clones, about nine tenths of them appearing once. Findings and limits, study-wide: In the blood, greater T cell density corresponded to longer overall survival. The study detected a median roughly 57 of the top 100 tumor clones in adjacent lung. Peak T cell clonality was found in uninvolved adjacent lung, exceeding tumor. Heterogeneity cannot be ruled out, as sequencing used one tumor region only.

The J gene is TRBJ2-7, the V gene TRBV7-2; TRBD1 matches 10 bases. The receptor comes from a male donor aged 60 or over with stage II lung adenocarcinoma. The material was peripheral blood mononuclear cells, obtained before any cancer treatment. CDR3 region: CASSSRQGAGEQYF. CDR3 sequence (DNA): TGTGCCAGCAGCTCCAGACAGGGGGCGGGCGAGCAGTACTTC.